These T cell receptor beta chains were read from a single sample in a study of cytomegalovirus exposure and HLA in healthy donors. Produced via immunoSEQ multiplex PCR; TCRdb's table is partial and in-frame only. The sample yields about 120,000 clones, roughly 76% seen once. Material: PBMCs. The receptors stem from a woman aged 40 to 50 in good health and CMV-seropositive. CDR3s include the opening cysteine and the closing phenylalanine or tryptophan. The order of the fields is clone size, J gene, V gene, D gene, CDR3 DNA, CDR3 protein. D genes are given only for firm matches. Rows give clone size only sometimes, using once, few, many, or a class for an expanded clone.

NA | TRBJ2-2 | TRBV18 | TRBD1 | TGTGCCAGCTCACCTGGGAACAGGGGGACGAACACCGGGGAGCTGTTTTTT | CASSPGNRGTNTGELFF
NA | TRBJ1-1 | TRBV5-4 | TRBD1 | TGTGCCAGCAGTTCGGGACAGGGGGTGGCTGAAGCTTTCTTT | CASSSGQGVAEAFF
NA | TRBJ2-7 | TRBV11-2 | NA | TGTGCCAGCAGCTTAGACAGGATACACGAGCAGTACTTC | CASSLDRIHEQYF
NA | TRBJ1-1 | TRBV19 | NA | TGTGCCAGTAATAACGGGAACACTGAAGCTTTCTTT | CASNNGNTEAFF
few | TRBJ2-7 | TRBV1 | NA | TGCACCAGCAGCCACCTATCGACTAGCCGTACCGACGAGCAGTACTTC | CTSSHLSTSRTDEQYF
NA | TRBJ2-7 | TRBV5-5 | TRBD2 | TGTGCCAGCAGCCCATTTACTAGCGGTAACTCCTACGAGCAGTACTTC | CASSPFTSGNSYEQYF
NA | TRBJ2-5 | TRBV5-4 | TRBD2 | TGTGCCAGCAGCTGGGAACTAGCGGGGGGGCAGGGCCAAGAGACCCAGTACTTC | CASSWELAGGQGQETQYF
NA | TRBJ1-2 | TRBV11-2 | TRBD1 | TGTGCCAGCAGCTTAGTCTCCGGGACAGGGAACTATGGCTACACCTTC | CASSLVSGTGNYGYTF
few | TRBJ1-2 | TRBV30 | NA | TGTGCCTGCAGGGGTAATGGCTACACCTTC | CACRGNGYTF
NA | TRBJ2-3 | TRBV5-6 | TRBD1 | TGTGCCAGCAATCGGGACAGTGAAGGGACAGATACGCAGTATTTT | CASNRDSEGTDTQYF
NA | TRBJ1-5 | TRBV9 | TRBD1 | TGTGCCAGCAGCGTAGGACAGGGGGGCCATCAGCCCCAGCATTTT | CASSVGQGGHQPQHF
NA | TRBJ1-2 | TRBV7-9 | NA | TGTGCCAGCAGCTTAGTCGCCGGTTATGGCTACACCTTC | CASSLVAGYGYTF
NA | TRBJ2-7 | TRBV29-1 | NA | TGCAGCGTGGCGACAGGAGGTGCCTACGAGCAGTACTTC | CSVATGGAYEQYF
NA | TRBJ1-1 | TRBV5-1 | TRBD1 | TGCGCCAGCAGCGGGGACAGGTCTGCTTTCTTT | CASSGDRSAFF
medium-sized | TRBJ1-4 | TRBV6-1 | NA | TGTGCCAGCAGTGAAAGTCTGGGACTAGAACTGTTTTTT | CASSESLGLELFF
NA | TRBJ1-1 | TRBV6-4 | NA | TGTGCCAGCAGTCCGCAAGGAGCGGCAGCTTTCTTT | CASSPQGAAAFF
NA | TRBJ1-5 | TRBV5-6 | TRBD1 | TGTGCCAGCAGCGAGGACAGGGGGCACCAGCCCCAGCATTTT | CASSEDRGHQPQHF
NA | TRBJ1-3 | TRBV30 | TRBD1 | TGTGCCTGGAGTAGGGGACAGGGGGGGGAAAACACCATATATTTT | CAWSRGQGGENTIYF
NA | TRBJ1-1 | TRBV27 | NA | TGTGCCAGCAGTTTAACAGCGAACACTGAAGCTTTCTTT | CASSLTANTEAFF
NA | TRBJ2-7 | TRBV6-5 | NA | TGTGCCAGCAAAAGAGGCCAGGGTGACGCCTACGAGCAGTACTTC | CASKRGQGDAYEQYF
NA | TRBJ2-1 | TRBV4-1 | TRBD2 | TGCGCCAGCAGCGAGCCGGGACTAGCGGGGGGGCCCAATGAGCAGTTCTTC | CASSEPGLAGGPNEQFF
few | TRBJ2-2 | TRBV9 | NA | TGTGCCAGCAGGGCGGGACGCCCCAACACCGGGGAGCTGTTTTTT | CASRAGRPNTGELFF
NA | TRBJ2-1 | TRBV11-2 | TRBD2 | TGTGCCAGCAGCCGACTAGCGGGGGAGTACAATGAGCAGTTCTTC | CASSRLAGEYNEQFF
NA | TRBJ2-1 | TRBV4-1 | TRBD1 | TGCGCCAGCAGCCACCAGACAGGGAGCTCCTACAATGAGCAGTTCTTC | CASSHQTGSSYNEQFF
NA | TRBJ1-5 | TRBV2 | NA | TGTGCCAGCTGCCAATGTAGCAGGGTGGAACAGCCCCAGCATTTT | CASCQCSRVEQPQHF
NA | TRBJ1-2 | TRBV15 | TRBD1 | TGTGCCACGACAGGGGCCAACTATGGCTACACCTTC | CATTGANYGYTF
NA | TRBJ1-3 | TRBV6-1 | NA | TGTGCCAGCAGTCCAGGCGTTTTCACCATATATTTT | CASSPGVFTIYF
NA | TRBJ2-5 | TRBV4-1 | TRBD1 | TGCGCCAGCAGCCAAGGACAGGGGGCGCTTGGTTCTTGGGAGACCCAGTACTTC | CASSQGQGALGSWETQYF
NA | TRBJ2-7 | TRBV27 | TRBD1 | TGTGCCAGCAGTCCCGGGACAGTCTACGAGCAGTACTTC | CASSPGTVYEQYF
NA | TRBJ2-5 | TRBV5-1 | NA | TGCGCCAGCAGCGGGGGACTTCGCGTGGAGACCCAGTACTTC | CASSGGLRVETQYF
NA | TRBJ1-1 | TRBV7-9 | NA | TGTGCCAGCAGCTTAGTCCCGGGTGGCGACACTGAAGCTTTCTTT | CASSLVPGGDTEAFF
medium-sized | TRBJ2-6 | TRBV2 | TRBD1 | TGTGCCAGCAGTCTGGACAGGCTGCGCTCTGGGGCCAACGTCCTGACTTTC | CASSLDRLRSGANVLTF
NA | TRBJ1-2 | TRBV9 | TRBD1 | TGTGCCAGCAGCGGCCAGACAGGGAACTATGGCTACACCTTC | CASSGQTGNYGYTF
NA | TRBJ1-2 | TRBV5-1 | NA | TGCGCCAGCAGCTTGGAGTCAGGGGATGGCTACACCTTC | CASSLESGDGYTF
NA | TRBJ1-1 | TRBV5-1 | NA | TGCGCCAGCAGCGTCGGTGGTAACACTGAAGCTTTCTTT | CASSVGGNTEAFF
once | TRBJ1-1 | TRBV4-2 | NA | TGTGCCAGCAGCCAGCGACAGATGAACACTGAAGCTTTCTTT | CASSQRQMNTEAFF
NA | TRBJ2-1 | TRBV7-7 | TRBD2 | TGTGCTAGCAGCGCCCTAGCGGGGGGGCGCCACAATGAGCAGTTCTTC | CASSALAGGRHNEQFF
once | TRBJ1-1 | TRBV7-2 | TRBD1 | TGTGCCAGCAGCTTAGGGTTTAATTCCCATTGGACAGGTACCGAAGCTTTCTTT | CASSLGFNSHWTGTEAFF
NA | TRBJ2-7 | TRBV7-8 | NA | TGTGCCAGCAGCACACGGACTAACACCTACGAGCAGTACTTC | CASSTRTNTYEQYF
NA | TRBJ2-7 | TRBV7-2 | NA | TGTGCCAGCAGCTTAGAGGCGGGGCAAGTGTACGAGCAGTACTTC | CASSLEAGQVYEQYF
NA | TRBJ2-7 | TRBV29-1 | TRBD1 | TGCAGCGTGGAAGCGGGACAGGGCTACGAGCAGTACTTC | CSVEAGQGYEQYF
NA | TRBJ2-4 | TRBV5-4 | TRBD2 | TGTGCCAGCACCAGCGACGGGGGGACGACCAAAAACATTCAGTACTTC | CASTSDGGTTKNIQYF
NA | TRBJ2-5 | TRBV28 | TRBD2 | TGTGCCAGCAGTTCGGGGACTACAGAGACCCAGTACTTC | CASSSGTTETQYF
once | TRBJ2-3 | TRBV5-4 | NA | TGTGCCAGCAGCTTGGGGGGGGCTAGCGGTTTTAGCACAGATACGCAGTATTTT | CASSLGGASGFSTDTQYF
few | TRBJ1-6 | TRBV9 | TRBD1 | TGTGCCAGCAGCGTACGAGGGACAGCCGATTCACCCCTCCACTTT | CASSVRGTADSPLHF